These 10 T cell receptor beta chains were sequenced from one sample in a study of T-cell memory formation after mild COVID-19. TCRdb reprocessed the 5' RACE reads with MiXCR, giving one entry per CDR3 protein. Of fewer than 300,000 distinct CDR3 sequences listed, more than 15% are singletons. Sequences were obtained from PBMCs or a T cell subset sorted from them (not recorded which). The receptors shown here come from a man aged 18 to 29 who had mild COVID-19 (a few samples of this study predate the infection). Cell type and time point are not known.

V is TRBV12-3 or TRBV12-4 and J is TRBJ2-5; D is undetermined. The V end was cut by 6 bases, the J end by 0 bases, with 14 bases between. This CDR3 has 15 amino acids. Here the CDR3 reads CASSPGSAYQETQYF. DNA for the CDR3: TGTGCCAGCAGCCCCGGGTCCGCGTACCAAGAGACCCAGTACTTC.

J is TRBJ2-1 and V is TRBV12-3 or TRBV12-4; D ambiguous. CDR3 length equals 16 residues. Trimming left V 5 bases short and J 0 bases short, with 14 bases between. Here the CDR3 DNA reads TGTGCCAGCAGTCTCCTACAGTGGAGCTCCTACAATGAGCAGTTCTTC. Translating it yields CASSLLQWSSYNEQFF.

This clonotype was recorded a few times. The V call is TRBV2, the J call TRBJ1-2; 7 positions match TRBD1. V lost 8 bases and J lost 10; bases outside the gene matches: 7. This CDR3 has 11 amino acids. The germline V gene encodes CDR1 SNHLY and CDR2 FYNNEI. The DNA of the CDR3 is TGTGCCAGCCCCAGACAGGGATACTACACCTTC. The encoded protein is CASPRQGYYTF.

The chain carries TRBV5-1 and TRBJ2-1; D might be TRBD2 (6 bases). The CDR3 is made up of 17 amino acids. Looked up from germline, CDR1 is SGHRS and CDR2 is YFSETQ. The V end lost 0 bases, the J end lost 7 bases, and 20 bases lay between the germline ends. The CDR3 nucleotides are TGCGCCAGCAGCTTGGCCGGTGGCGGGATTGGCCGAAATGAGCAGTTCTTC. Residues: CASSLAGGGIGRNEQFF.

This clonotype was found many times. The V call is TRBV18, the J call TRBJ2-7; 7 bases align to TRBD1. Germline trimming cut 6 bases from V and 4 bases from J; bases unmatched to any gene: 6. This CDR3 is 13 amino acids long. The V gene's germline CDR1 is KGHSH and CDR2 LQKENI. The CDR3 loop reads CASSTGTAYEQYV. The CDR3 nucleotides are TGTGCCAGCTCTACCGGGACAGCTTACGAGCAGTACGTC.

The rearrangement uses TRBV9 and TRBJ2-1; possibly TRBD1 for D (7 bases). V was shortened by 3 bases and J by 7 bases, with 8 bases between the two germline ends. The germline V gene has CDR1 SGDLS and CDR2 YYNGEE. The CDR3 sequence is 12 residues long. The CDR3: CASSAGGNEQFF. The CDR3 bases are TGTGCCAGCAGCGCAGGGGGGAATGAGCAGTTCTTC.

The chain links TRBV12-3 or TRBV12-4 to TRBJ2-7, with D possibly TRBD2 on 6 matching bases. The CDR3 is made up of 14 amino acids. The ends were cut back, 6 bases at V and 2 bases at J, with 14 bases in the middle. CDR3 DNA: TGTGCCAGCAGCCCTCGGGGGTTAGCCTACGAGCAGTACTTC. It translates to CASSPRGLAYEQYF.

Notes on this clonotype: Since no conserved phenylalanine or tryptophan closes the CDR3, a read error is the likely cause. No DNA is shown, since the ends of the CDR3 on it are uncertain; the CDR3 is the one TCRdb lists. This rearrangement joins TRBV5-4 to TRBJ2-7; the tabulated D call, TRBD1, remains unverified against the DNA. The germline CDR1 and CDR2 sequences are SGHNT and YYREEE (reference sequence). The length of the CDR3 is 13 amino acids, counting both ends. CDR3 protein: CASSPWGDRGLEI.

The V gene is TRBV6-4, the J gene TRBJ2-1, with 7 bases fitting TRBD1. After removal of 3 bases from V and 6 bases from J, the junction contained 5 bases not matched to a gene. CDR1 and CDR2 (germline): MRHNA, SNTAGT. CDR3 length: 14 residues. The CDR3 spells CASSEYRGGNEQFF. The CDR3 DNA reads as TGTGCCAGCAGTGAGTACAGGGGTGGCAATGAGCAGTTCTTC.

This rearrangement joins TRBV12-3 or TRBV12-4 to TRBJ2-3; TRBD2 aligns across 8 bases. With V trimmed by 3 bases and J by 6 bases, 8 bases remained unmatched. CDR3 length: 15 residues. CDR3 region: CASSLWTGGLDTQYF. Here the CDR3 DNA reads TGTGCCAGCAGTTTGTGGACGGGGGGGCTGGATACGCAGTATTTT.